This T cell receptor beta chain stems from a study of CD8 T cells in Susac syndrome. Study outcomes and limitations: The study conceded that relatively few individuals underwent its TCR sequencing and HLA analysis.

Random hexamers were used to reverse transcribe an amount of roughly 0.5 to 1 ug RNA. The immunoSEQ assay covered 54 Vbeta and 13 Jbeta segments for CDR3. TCRdb re-called the immunoSEQ multiplex PCR reads through MiXCR, storing one row per CDR3 protein. This sample has around 130,000 distinct CDR3 sequences, with nearly 96% found just once. The length of the CDR3 is 15 residues. Trimming cost V 7 bases and J 7 bases; bases outside gene matches: 12. Germline V gene sequence: CDR1 DFQATT, CDR2 SNEGSKA (reference sequence). Comment on this clonotype: Its antigen is not identified.

Sample: CD4+ T cells from PBMCs. The rearrangement uses TRBV20-1 and TRBJ2-1; 11 bases line up with TRBD2. This sequence was found in a human donor with Susac syndrome. This CDR3 reads CSVRVAGGRRNEQFF. The CDR3, as DNA: TGCAGTGTACGCGTAGCGGGAGGGCGTCGGAATGAGCAGTTCTTC.